This T cell receptor (beta chain) originates from a study of cytomegalovirus exposure and HLA in healthy donors. The donors, nominally healthy at sampling, likely had unrecorded immune exposures. Per germline, CDR1 SGDLS and CDR2 YYNGEE. There are 17 residues in the CDR3. The V and J ends lost 1 base and 7 bases, in that order; junction bases with no gene match: 9. This PCR relied on a set of 60 Vbeta primers and 13 Jbeta primers. The repertoire was sequenced with immunoSEQ multiplex PCR; TCRdb's copy has only in-frame clones and lacks some. Altogether fewer than 250,000 clones are present, 70% to 75% being singletons, with the ten largest covering 4% to 5%. This clone was seen once.

The receptor comes from a man younger than 45 in good health and CMV-seropositive. The rearrangement uses TRBV9 and TRBJ2-2; 11 bases map to TRBD2. Sequenced sample: PBMCs. The CDR3 nucleotides read TGTGCCAGCAGCGTATCGGCGGCGACTAGCGGGAACGGGGAGCTGTTTTTT. It codes for CASSVSAATSGNGELFF.